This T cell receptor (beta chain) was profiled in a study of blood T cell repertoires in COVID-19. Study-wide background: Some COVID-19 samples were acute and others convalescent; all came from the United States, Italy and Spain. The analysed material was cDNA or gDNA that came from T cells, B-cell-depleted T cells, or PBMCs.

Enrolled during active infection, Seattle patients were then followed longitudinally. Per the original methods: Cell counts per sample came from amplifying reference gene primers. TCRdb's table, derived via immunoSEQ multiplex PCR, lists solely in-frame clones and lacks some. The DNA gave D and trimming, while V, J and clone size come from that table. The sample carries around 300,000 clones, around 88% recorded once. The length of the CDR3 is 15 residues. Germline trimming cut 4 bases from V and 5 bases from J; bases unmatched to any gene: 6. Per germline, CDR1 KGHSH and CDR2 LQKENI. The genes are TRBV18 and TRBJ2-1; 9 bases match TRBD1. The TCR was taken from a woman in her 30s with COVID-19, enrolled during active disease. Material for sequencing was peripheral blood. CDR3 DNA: TGTGCCAGCTCACGGGGACAGGGTTCCAACAATGAGCAGTTCTTC. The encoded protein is CASSRGQGSNNEQFF. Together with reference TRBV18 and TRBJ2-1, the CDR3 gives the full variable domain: NAGVMQNPRHLVRRRGQEARLRCSPMKGHSHVYWYRQLPEEGLKFMVYLQKENIIDESGMPKERFSAEFPKEGPSILRIQQVVRGDSAAYFCASSRGQGSNNEQFFGPGTRLTVL.